Reported below is one T cell receptor beta chain. This entry comes from a study of Ad26.COV2.S vaccination and SARS-CoV-2 variants. Losses at the gene ends were 3 bases for V and 4 bases for J; bases not matched to a gene: 7. There are 14 residues in the CDR3. The germline V gene has CDR1 GTSNPN and CDR2 SVGIG (reference sequence). Repertoires were generated with immunoSEQ multiplex PCR, while TCRdb's copy carries only in-frame clones and drops some. The sample contains hundreds of thousands of clones, 89% of which appear only once. Indicated treatment: around 19 received Ad26.COV2.S at low or high dose, single or two shots; 5 received placebo; per-sample allocation not given. Each sample was drawn 63 days after the first injection (of vaccine or placebo). The individual, an adult aged 18-55 years, was a donor in Boston.

The TCR sequence derives from a person between 18 and 65 years old who received the Ad26.COV2.S COVID-19 vaccine or a placebo. This chain uses TRBV30 with TRBJ2-5; 8 bases match TRBD2. The specimen comprised peripheral blood, sampled in a trial of Ad26.COV2.S vaccine versus placebo. Here the CDR3 reads CAWRGAGARETQYF. The CDR3 DNA reads as TGTGCCTGGAGGGGAGCGGGGGCAAGAGAGACCCAGTACTTC.